These 20 T cell receptor beta chains share one sample of origin, sequenced in a study of Ad26.COV2.S vaccination and SARS-CoV-2 variants. The protocol was immunoSEQ multiplex PCR, while the TCRdb copy is restricted to in-frame clones and leaves out a portion. Of 85,000 to 95,000 clones listed, about four fifths are singletons. The specimen comprised peripheral blood, sampled after recovery from COVID-19. Receptor source: a human donor who had recovered from COVID-19.

V is TRBV6-5 and J is TRBJ2-7; 8 nucleotides match TRBD2. The CDR3 spans 14 residues. With 0 bases clipped from V and 4 bases from J, the junction kept 2 bases outside the gene matches. Germline CDR1 MNHEY, CDR2 SVGAGI. In DNA form, the CDR3 reads TGTGCCAGCAGTTACTCCGGGAGGGGATACGAGCAGTACTTC. It encodes CASSYSGRGYEQYF.

J is TRBJ1-1 and V is TRBV28; D unclear. The CDR3 covers 12 residues. Trimming took off 3 bases at V and 10 bases at J, with 12 bases between the two ends. Germline V CDR1 and CDR2: MDHEN, SYDVKM. The CDR3 bases are TGTGCCAGCAGTTTGTCCCCCGTGGTAGCTTTCTTT. It encodes CASSLSPVVAFF. Full variable domain (outside the CDR3, taken from reference TRBV28 and TRBJ1-1): DVKVTQSSRYLVKRTGEKVFLECVQDMDHENMFWYRQDPGLGLRLIYFSYDVKMKEKGDIPEGYSVSREKKERFSLILESASTNQTSMYLCASSLSPVVAFFGQGTRLTVV.

The V call is TRBV4-1, the J call TRBJ2-1, with D possibly TRBD1 on 6 matching bases. The length of the CDR3 is 16 residues. V was clipped by 7 bases and J by 7 bases, with 23 bases between them. CDR1 and CDR2 (germline): MGHRA, YSYEKL. The CDR3 spells CASTAPDSEPGNEQFF. CDR3 bases: TGCGCCAGCACCGCCCCGGACAGCGAACCGGGGAATGAGCAGTTCTTC.

The chain uses TRBV5-1 and TRBJ1-1, with 8 positions matching TRBD1. The germline V gene encodes CDR1 SGHRS and CDR2 YFSETQ. This CDR3 spans 14 amino acids. Unmatched junction bases numbered 2, after V lost 4 bases and J lost 0 bases. As DNA, the CDR3 is TGCGCCAGCAGCACGGGACAGGTGAACACTGAAGCTTTCTTT. Translation: CASSTGQVNTEAFF.

This chain connects TRBV27 to TRBJ2-5; 7 nucleotides line up with TRBD2. Germline CDR1 is MNHEY and CDR2 is SMNVEV (reference sequence). This CDR3 is 17 amino acids long. J lost 5 bases, V lost 7 bases, and 19 bases had no gene match. CDR3 loop: CASTSNGRRGGDETQYF. The CDR3 region has the DNA TGTGCCAGCACCTCAAACGGACGCCGTGGGGGGGACGAGACCCAGTACTTC.

This clone was detected once. The rearrangement joins TRBV7-2 to TRBJ1-5; D gene unclear. The CDR3 runs 13 residues. CDR1 is SGHTA, CDR2 FQGNSA, per germline. V was shortened by 5 bases and J by 4 bases, with 9 bases between the two germline ends. The CDR3 protein is CASSIRGNQPQHF. The CDR3 coding sequence is TGTGCCAGCAGCATACGGGGAAATCAGCCCCAGCATTTT.

V usage is TRBV28 and J usage is TRBJ1-2; D may be TRBD1 (5 bases). The CDR3 has 12 residues. Germline CDR1 MDHEN, CDR2 SYDVKM. The V and J ends lost 5 bases and 2 bases respectively, with 6 bases between them. CDR3 in DNA: TGTGCCAGCAGTCGGGGGAACTATGGCTACACCTTC. Its protein product is CASSRGNYGYTF.

The genes are TRBV3-1 (or the pseudogene TRBV3-2) and TRBJ1-1; D is perhaps TRBD1 (5 bases). CDR3 length: 16 amino acids. Trimming took 4 bases from V and 0 from J, leaving 15 bases between them. From germline, CDR1 is LGHDT and CDR2 YNNKEL (reference sequence). The CDR3 DNA follows: TGTGCCAGCAGCCCGGGGACCGGACGGATGAACACTGAAGCTTTCTTT. It yields the protein CASSPGTGRMNTEAFF.

The chain is built from TRBV19 and TRBJ2-7; TRBD2 might be the D (6 bases). Trimming pared 2 bases from V and 3 bases from J, leaving 23 bases between. CDR3 length: 18 amino acids. Germline-derived CDR1 and CDR2 are LNHDA and SQIVND (reference sequence). Here the CDR3 reads CASSIIFTSRGRYYEQYF. CDR3 DNA: TGTGCCAGTAGTATAATTTTCACGTCGAGAGGGAGGTACTACGAGCAGTACTTC.

The J gene is TRBJ1-2, the V gene TRBV10-3; TRBD1 aligns across 8 bases. The CDR3 is made up of 14 amino acids. Losses at the gene ends were 8 bases for V and 7 bases for J; bases not matched to a gene: 12. CDR1 and CDR2 (germline): ENHRY, SYGVKD. CDR3 coding DNA: TGTGCCATCCCTAACGCCGACAGGGGAGCTGGCTACACCTTC. It codes for CAIPNADRGAGYTF.

This clone was seen a handful of times. The chain employs TRBV6-2 or TRBV6-3 and TRBJ1-6, with TRBD1 matching over 8 bases. Germline V gene lookup returns CDR1 MNHEY and CDR2 SVGEGT. This CDR3 is 16 amino acids long. Trimming took 6 bases from V and 11 from J; bases not matched to a gene: 15. As DNA, the CDR3 is TGTGCCAGCAGCGGGACCGGGGCAGGGGGCTGGACACCCCTCCACTTT. As protein: CASSGTGAGGWTPLHF.

The chain joins TRBV2 to TRBJ1-4; no clear D gene. Deletions cut 7 bases from V and 5 bases from J, with 14 bases between. Germline V gene lookup returns CDR1 SNHLY and CDR2 FYNNEI. The CDR3 runs 14 residues. CDR3 DNA sequence: TGTGCCAGCAATACCGTGGCAGGCAATGAAAAACTGTTTTTT. Translation: CASNTVAGNEKLFF.

V gene TRBV19 combines with J gene TRBJ1-1; maybe TRBD1 (6 bases). CDR1 and CDR2 (germline): LNHDA, SQIVND (reference sequence). The germline V and J ends were trimmed by 4 bases and 1 base, with 16 bases remaining between them. The CDR3 has 16 amino acids. The CDR3 region has the DNA TGTGCCAGTAGTACCGCAAGACAGGCTACGAACACTGAAGCTTTCTTT. Residues: CASSTARQATNTEAFF. Full variable domain (remainder filled in from reference TRBV19 and TRBJ1-1): DGGITQSPKYLFRKEGQNVTLSCEQNLNHDAMYWYRQDPGQGLRLIYYSQIVNDFQKGDIAEGYSVSREKKESFPLTVTSAQKNPTAFYLCASSTARQATNTEAFFGQGTRLTVV.

This clone was detected a few times. The chain combines TRBV7-3 with TRBJ2-7, with D tentatively TRBD1 (5 bases). Trimming shortened V by 5 bases and J by 0 bases, and 14 bases separated the two germline ends. Looked up from germline, CDR1 is SGHTA and CDR2 is FQGTGA. This CDR3 has 15 residues. Here the CDR3 DNA reads TGTGCCAGCAGCCCTACAGGTCTTAGCTCCTACGAGCAGTACTTC. Residues: CASSPTGLSSYEQYF.

The chain recombines TRBV7-2 with TRBJ2-7, with D possibly being TRBD1 (5 bases). With 5 bases removed from V and 2 bases from J, the gap between germline ends came to 16 bases. The CDR3 spans 15 residues. Germline loops: CDR1 SGHTA, CDR2 FQGNSA. This CDR3 reads CASSPRRQGTYEQYF. The CDR3 nucleotides read TGTGCCAGCAGCCCCCGGCGGCAGGGTACCTACGAGCAGTACTTC.

The V gene is TRBV11-3, the J gene TRBJ2-1; TRBD2 agrees at 12 bases. The CDR3 is made up of 16 amino acids. The junction had 7 bases not matched to a gene; V was cut back by 4 bases and J by 6 bases. Germline assignment: CDR1 SGHNT and CDR2 YENEEA. The CDR3 here is CASSSRGLAGLNEQFF. CDR3 DNA: TGTGCCAGCAGCTCCCGGGGACTAGCGGGTCTCAATGAGCAGTTCTTC.

The chain carries TRBV28 and TRBJ2-7; TRBD1 aligns across 7 bases. Trimming removed 6 bases from V and 2 bases from J; junction bases left unmatched: 7. Germline lookup yields CDR1 MDHEN and CDR2 SYDVKM. CDR3 length: 14 amino acids. The chain's CDR3 is CASRVDRVAYEQYF. The CDR3 DNA reads as TGTGCCAGCAGGGTCGACAGGGTGGCCTACGAGCAGTACTTC.

This clone was detected once. The genes are TRBV7-3 and TRBJ2-3; D possibly corresponds to TRBD2 (5 bases). V lost 1 base to trimming and J lost 4 bases, with 9 bases between them. This CDR3 is built from 14 residues. Germline V gene sequence: CDR1 SGHTA, CDR2 FQGTGA. The CDR3 nucleotides read TGTGCCAGCAGCTTAATGGCTAGCCCAGATACGCAGTATTTT. Translation: CASSLMASPDTQYF.

This clone was seen a single time. The V call is TRBV19, the J call TRBJ2-6, with D perhaps TRBD2 (5 bases). Germline CDR1 and CDR2: LNHDA and SQIVND (reference sequence). The germline V and J ends were trimmed by 7 bases and 1 base, with 17 bases remaining between them. The CDR3 spans 17 residues. The CDR3 reads CASTPGGRRSGANVLTF. CDR3 nucleotide sequence: TGTGCCAGTACTCCCGGAGGAAGAAGGTCTGGGGCCAACGTCCTGACTTTC.

The gene calls are TRBV28 and TRBJ1-5; TRBD1 is a possible D gene (5 bases). The CDR3 runs to 16 residues. The V end lost 3 bases, the J end lost 0 bases, and 12 bases lay between the germline ends. In germline, CDR1 is MDHEN, CDR2 SYDVKM. In DNA form, the CDR3 reads TGTGCCAGCAGTTTGGGGGGGGAAACTAGCAATCAGCCCCAGCATTTT. Translated: CASSLGGETSNQPQHF. The entire variable domain, with the rest obtained from reference TRBV28 and TRBJ1-5, is as follows: DVKVTQSSRYLVKRTGEKVFLECVQDMDHENMFWYRQDPGLGLRLIYFSYDVKMKEKGDIPEGYSVSREKKERFSLILESASTNQTSMYLCASSLGGETSNQPQHFGDGTRLSIL.